The rows below give T cell receptor beta chains drawn from one sample of a study of blood T cell repertoires in COVID-19. Assay used: immunoSEQ multiplex PCR; TCRdb lists only in-frame clones, some missing. The sample includes approximately 210,000 clones, 88% of them seen just once. Material for sequencing was PBMCs or T cells enriched from blood (not recorded which). All receptors come from a woman in her fifties or sixties with acute COVID-19. CDR3s include the opening cysteine and the closing phenylalanine or tryptophan. The D gene is left open where the match is weak. Not every row has a clone size; where given, it reads once, few, many or a size class.

j_call: TRBJ2-7; d_call: .; v_call: TRBV27; clone_size: .; cdr3_aa: CASSPGPLPYEQYF; cdr3_nt: TGTGCCAGCAGTCCAGGGCCCCTTCCCTACGAGCAGTACTTC
j_call: TRBJ1-1; d_call: .; v_call: TRBV18; clone_size: .; cdr3_aa: CASSPPAGLNTEAFF; cdr3_nt: TGTGCCAGCTCACCCCCGGCAGGATTGAACACTGAAGCTTTCTTT
j_call: TRBJ2-5; d_call: .; v_call: TRBV7-9; clone_size: once; cdr3_aa: CASSLYGAGQETQYF; cdr3_nt: TGTGCCAGCAGCTTATATGGTGCGGGGCAGGAGACCCAGTACTTC
j_call: TRBJ2-2; d_call: .; v_call: TRBV28; clone_size: once; cdr3_aa: CASSSGQNTGELFF; cdr3_nt: TGTGCCAGCAGTTCGGGACAGAACACCGGGGAGCTGTTTTTT
j_call: TRBJ2-1; d_call: TRBD2; v_call: TRBV5-4; clone_size: .; cdr3_aa: CASSRSGRPSSYNEQFF; cdr3_nt: TGTGCCAGCAGTCGGAGCGGGAGGCCAAGCTCCTACAATGAGCAGTTCTTC
j_call: TRBJ2-1; d_call: TRBD2; v_call: TRBV30; clone_size: .; cdr3_aa: CAWRPRGRALGEQFF; cdr3_nt: TGTGCCTGGAGGCCTCGCGGGAGGGCCTTGGGGGAGCAGTTCTTC
j_call: TRBJ2-1; d_call: .; v_call: TRBV19; clone_size: .; cdr3_aa: CASSLGGSGFSLEQFF; cdr3_nt: TGTGCCAGTAGTCTCGGTGGTAGCGGTTTCTCCCTTGAGCAGTTCTTC
j_call: TRBJ2-7; d_call: .; v_call: TRBV28; clone_size: .; cdr3_aa: CASSSQTGLYYYEQYF; cdr3_nt: TGTGCCAGCAGTTCCCAGACAGGCCTTTACTACTACGAGCAGTACTTC
j_call: TRBJ1-5; d_call: .; v_call: TRBV9; clone_size: .; cdr3_aa: CASSVSGFSYQPQHF; cdr3_nt: TGTGCCAGCAGCGTTTCCGGGTTCTCGTATCAGCCCCAGCATTTT
j_call: TRBJ1-6; d_call: .; v_call: TRBV7-2; clone_size: .; cdr3_aa: CASSLRQLLSYNSPLHF; cdr3_nt: TGTGCCAGCAGCCTGAGACAGTTACTCTCCTATAATTCACCCCTCCACTTT
j_call: TRBJ2-3; d_call: .; v_call: TRBV20-1; clone_size: .; cdr3_aa: CSARTTYTQYF; cdr3_nt: TGCAGTGCCAGGACTACATATACGCAGTATTTT
j_call: TRBJ2-1; d_call: TRBD1; v_call: TRBV5-5; clone_size: .; cdr3_aa: CASSSLTGAAYNEQFF; cdr3_nt: TGTGCCAGCAGCTCTCTGACAGGGGCGGCCTACAATGAGCAGTTCTTC
j_call: TRBJ1-2; d_call: .; v_call: TRBV7-2; clone_size: .; cdr3_aa: CASRPPAAYQYGYTF; cdr3_nt: TGTGCCAGCCGACCGCCAGCAGCGTACCAATATGGCTACACCTTC
j_call: TRBJ2-2; d_call: .; v_call: TRBV7-9; clone_size: .; cdr3_aa: CASSPIGGPGELFF; cdr3_nt: TGTGCCAGCAGCCCCATAGGTGGGCCCGGGGAGCTGTTTTTT
j_call: TRBJ2-1; d_call: .; v_call: TRBV19; clone_size: .; cdr3_aa: CASSIGAGYNEQFF; cdr3_nt: TGTGCCAGTAGTATAGGAGCAGGATACAATGAGCAGTTCTTC
j_call: TRBJ1-1; d_call: .; v_call: TRBV7-3; clone_size: .; cdr3_aa: CASSLYIRTLLTEAFF; cdr3_nt: TGTGCCAGCAGCTTATACATCCGGACACTCCTGACTGAAGCTTTCTTT
j_call: TRBJ2-7; d_call: TRBD2; v_call: TRBV28; clone_size: .; cdr3_aa: CASSLYSGSYF; cdr3_nt: TGTGCCAGCAGTTTATATAGCGGGAGCTACTTC
j_call: TRBJ2-7; d_call: TRBD2; v_call: TRBV4-2; clone_size: .; cdr3_aa: CASSQAGLAGNEQYF; cdr3_nt: TGTGCCAGCAGCCAAGCGGGACTAGCGGGGAACGAGCAGTACTTC
j_call: TRBJ1-4; d_call: .; v_call: TRBV5-1; clone_size: .; cdr3_aa: CASSTGMGEKLFF; cdr3_nt: TGCGCCAGCAGTACCGGGATGGGAGAAAAACTGTTTTTT
j_call: TRBJ2-3; d_call: .; v_call: TRBV7-2; clone_size: .; cdr3_aa: CASSLAGSRTDTQYF; cdr3_nt: TGTGCCAGCAGCTTAGCCGGGAGTCGAACAGATACGCAGTATTTT
j_call: TRBJ1-1; d_call: .; v_call: TRBV19; clone_size: once; cdr3_aa: CASTATGQNTEAFF; cdr3_nt: TGTGCCAGTACCGCTACGGGACAAAACACTGAAGCTTTCTTT
j_call: TRBJ1-2; d_call: TRBD1; v_call: TRBV4-1; clone_size: .; cdr3_aa: CASSQATGTGMDYGYTF; cdr3_nt: TGCGCCAGCAGCCAAGCAACCGGGACAGGGATGGACTATGGCTACACCTTC
j_call: TRBJ2-1; d_call: TRBD1; v_call: TRBV13; clone_size: .; cdr3_aa: CASSLSGQGRHEQFF; cdr3_nt: TGTGCCAGCAGCTTATCGGGACAGGGACGGCATGAGCAGTTCTTC
j_call: TRBJ1-3; d_call: .; v_call: TRBV5-1; clone_size: .; cdr3_aa: CASSLAGFGNTIYF; cdr3_nt: TGCGCCAGCAGCTTGGCAGGGTTCGGAAACACCATATATTTT